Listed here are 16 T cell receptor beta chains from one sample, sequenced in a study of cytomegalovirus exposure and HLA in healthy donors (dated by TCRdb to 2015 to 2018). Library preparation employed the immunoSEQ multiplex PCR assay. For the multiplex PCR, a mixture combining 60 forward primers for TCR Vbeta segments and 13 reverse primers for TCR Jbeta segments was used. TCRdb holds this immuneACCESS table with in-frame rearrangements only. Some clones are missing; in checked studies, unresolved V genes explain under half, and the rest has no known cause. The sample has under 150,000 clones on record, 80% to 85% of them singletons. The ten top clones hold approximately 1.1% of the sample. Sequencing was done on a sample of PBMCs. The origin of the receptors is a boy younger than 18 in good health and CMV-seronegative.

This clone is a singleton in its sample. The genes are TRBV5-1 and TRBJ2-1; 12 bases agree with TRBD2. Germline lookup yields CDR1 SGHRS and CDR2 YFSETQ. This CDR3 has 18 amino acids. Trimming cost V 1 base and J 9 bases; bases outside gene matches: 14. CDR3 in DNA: TGCGCCAGCAGCTTGCTACCCGCCGCTAGCGGGAGGGCCGCTGAGCAGTTCTTC. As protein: CASSLLPAASGRAAEQFF. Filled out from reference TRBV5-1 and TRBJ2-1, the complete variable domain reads KAGVTQTPRYLIKTRGQQVTLSCSPISGHRSVSWYQQTPGQGLQFLFEYFSETQRNKGNFPGRFSGRQFSNSRSEMNVSTLELGDSALYLCASSLLPAASGRAAEQFFGPGTRLTVL.

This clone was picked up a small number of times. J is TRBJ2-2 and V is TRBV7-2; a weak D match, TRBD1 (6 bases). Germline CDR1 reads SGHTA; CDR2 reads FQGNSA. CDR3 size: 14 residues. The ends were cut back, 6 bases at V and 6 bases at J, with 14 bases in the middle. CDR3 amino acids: CASRPTGLAGELFF. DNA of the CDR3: TGTGCCAGCAGACCAACAGGGTTAGCCGGGGAGCTGTTTTTT.

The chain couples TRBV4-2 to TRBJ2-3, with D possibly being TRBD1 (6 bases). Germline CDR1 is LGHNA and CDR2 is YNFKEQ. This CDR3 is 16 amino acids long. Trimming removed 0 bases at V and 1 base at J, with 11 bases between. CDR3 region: CASSQETGVGTDTQYF. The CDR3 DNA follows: TGTGCCAGCAGCCAAGAGACAGGTGTTGGCACAGATACGCAGTATTTT.

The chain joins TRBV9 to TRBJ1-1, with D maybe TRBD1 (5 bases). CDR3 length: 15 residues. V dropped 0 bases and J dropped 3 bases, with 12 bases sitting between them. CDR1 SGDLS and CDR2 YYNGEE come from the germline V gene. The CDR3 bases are TGTGCCAGCAGCGTAGCTCCGGAGGGGTACACTGAAGCTTTCTTT. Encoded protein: CASSVAPEGYTEAFF.

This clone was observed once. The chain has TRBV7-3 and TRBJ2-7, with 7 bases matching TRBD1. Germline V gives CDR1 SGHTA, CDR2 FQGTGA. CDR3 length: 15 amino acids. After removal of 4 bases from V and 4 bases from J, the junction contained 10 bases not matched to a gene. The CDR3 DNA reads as TGTGCCAGCAGCTCCAAGACAGGGCGAGCTTACGAGCAGTACTTC. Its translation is CASSSKTGRAYEQYF.

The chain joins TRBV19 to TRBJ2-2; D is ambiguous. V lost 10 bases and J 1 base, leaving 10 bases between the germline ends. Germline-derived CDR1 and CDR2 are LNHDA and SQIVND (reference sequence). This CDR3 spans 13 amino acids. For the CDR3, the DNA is TGTGCCACCCGCCTAGGGAACACCGGGGAGCTGTTTTTT. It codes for CATRLGNTGELFF.

The DNA of the CDR3 is TGTGCCAGCAGCGGGAGCCAATCCTACAATGAGCAGTTCTTC. It codes for CASSGSQSYNEQFF. V and J are TRBV9 and TRBJ2-1; no definite D call. The CDR3 is 14 residues long. Per the germline V gene, CDR1 is SGDLS and CDR2 is YYNGEE. Deletions cut 3 bases from V and 1 base from J, with 8 bases between.

CDR3 sequence: CAWIRGGYNEQFF. CDR3 in DNA: TGTGCCTGGATCAGGGGTGGATACAATGAGCAGTTCTTC. This chain joins TRBV30 and TRBJ2-1; tentatively, D is TRBD1 (6 bases). The CDR3 covers 13 residues. The germline CDR1 and CDR2 sequences are GTSNPN and SVGIG (reference sequence). Trimming pared 4 bases from V and 4 bases from J, leaving 11 bases between.

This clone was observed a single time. CDR3 sequence (DNA): TGTGCCAGCAGCCAAGACTACCGCGAGACTTTCTACGAGCAGTACTTC. It yields the protein CASSQDYRETFYEQYF. The J gene is TRBJ2-7, the V gene TRBV4-2; D remains ambiguous. Germline V gives CDR1 LGHNA, CDR2 YNFKEQ. Trimming took 0 bases from V and 3 from J, leaving 15 bases between them. The CDR3 is 16 amino acids.

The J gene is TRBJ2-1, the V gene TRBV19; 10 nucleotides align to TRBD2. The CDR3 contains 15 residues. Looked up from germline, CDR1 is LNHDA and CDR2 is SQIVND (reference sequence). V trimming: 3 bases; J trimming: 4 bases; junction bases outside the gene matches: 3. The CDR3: CASSIGLAVYNEQFF. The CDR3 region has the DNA TGTGCCAGTAGTATCGGACTAGCGGTTTACAATGAGCAGTTCTTC. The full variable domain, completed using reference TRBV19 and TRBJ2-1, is DGGITQSPKYLFRKEGQNVTLSCEQNLNHDAMYWYRQDPGQGLRLIYYSQIVNDFQKGDIAEGYSVSREKKESFPLTVTSAQKNPTAFYLCASSIGLAVYNEQFFGPGTRLTVL.

CDR3 residues: CASSTGLDTEAFF. For the CDR3, the DNA is TGTGCCAGCAGCACAGGGTTGGACACTGAAGCTTTCTTT. The V and J genes are TRBV21-1 and TRBJ1-1; TRBD1 is the table's D call, not checked against the DNA. TRBV21-1 is assigned pseudogene status. The CDR3 consists of 13 residues.

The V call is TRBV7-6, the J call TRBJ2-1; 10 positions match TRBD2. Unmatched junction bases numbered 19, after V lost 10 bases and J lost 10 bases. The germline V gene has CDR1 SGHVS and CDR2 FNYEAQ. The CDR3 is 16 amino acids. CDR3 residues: CAIAPSFSGGGGEQFF. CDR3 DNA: TGTGCCATCGCCCCCTCCTTCAGCGGGGGGGGTGGGGAGCAGTTCTTC.

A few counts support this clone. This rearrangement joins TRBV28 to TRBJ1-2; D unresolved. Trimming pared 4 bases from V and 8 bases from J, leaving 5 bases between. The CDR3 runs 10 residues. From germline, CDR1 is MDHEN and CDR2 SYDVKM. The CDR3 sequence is CASSYRGYTF. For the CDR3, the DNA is TGTGCCAGCAGTTACCGGGGCTACACCTTC.

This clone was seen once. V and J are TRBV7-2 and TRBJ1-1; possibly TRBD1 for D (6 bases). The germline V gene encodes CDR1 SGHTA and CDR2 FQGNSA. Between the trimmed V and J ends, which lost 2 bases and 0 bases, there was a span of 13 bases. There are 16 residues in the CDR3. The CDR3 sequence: CASSLRGIAMNTEAFF. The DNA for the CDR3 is TGTGCCAGCAGCTTAAGGGGGATAGCGATGAACACTGAAGCTTTCTTT.

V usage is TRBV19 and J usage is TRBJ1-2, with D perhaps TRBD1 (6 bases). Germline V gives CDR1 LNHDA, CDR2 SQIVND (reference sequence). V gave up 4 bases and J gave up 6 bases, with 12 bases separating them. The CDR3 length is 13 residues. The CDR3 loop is CASSTGGGDGYTF. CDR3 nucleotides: TGTGCCAGTAGTACCGGCGGGGGCGATGGCTACACCTTC. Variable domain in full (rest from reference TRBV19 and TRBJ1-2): DGGITQSPKYLFRKEGQNVTLSCEQNLNHDAMYWYRQDPGQGLRLIYYSQIVNDFQKGDIAEGYSVSREKKESFPLTVTSAQKNPTAFYLCASSTGGGDGYTFGSGTRLTVV.

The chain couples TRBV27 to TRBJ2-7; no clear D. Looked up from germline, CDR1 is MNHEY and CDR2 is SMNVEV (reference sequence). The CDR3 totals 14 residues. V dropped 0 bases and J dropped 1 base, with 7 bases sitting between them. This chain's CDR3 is CASSLSRQSYEQYF. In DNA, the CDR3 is TGTGCCAGCAGTTTATCGCGGCAATCCTACGAGCAGTACTTC.